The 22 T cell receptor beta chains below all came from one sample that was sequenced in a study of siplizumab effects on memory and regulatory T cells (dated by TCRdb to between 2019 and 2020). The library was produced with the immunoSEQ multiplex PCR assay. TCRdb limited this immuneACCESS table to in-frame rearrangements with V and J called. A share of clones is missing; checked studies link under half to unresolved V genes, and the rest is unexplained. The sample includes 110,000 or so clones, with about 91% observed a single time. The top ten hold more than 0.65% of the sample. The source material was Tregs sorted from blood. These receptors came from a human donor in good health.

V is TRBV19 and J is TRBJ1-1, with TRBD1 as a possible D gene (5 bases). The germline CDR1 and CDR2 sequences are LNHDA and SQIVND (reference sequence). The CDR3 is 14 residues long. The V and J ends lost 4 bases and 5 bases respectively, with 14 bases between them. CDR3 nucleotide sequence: TGTGCCAGTAGTAAAAGCGGGGCGCGGACTGAAGCTTTCTTT. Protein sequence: CASSKSGARTEAFF.

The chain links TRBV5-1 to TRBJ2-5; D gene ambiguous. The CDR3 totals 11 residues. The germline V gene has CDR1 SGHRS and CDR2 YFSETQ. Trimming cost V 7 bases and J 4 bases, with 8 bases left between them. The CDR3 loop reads CASHKGETQYF. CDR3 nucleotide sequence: TGCGCCAGCCATAAGGGAGAGACCCAGTACTTC.

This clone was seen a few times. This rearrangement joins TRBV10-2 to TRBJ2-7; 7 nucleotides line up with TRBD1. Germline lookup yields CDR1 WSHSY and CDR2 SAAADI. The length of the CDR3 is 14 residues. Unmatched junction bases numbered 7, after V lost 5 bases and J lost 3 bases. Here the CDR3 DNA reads TGCGCCAGCAGTCCCGGGACAGCGTTCTACGAGCAGTACTTC. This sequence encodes CASSPGTAFYEQYF.

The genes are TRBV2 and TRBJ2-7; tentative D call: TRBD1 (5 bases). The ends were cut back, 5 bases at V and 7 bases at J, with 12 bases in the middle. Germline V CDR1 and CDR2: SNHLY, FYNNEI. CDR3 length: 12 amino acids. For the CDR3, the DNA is TGTGCCAGCAGTTATCAGGGTGGGGAGCAGTACTTC. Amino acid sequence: CASSYQGGEQYF.

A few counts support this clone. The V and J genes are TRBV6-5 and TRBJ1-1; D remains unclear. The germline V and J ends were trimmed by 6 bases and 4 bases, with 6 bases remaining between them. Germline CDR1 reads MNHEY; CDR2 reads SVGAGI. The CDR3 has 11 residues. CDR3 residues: CASRRSTEAFF. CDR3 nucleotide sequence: TGTGCCAGCAGAAGGAGCACTGAAGCTTTCTTT.

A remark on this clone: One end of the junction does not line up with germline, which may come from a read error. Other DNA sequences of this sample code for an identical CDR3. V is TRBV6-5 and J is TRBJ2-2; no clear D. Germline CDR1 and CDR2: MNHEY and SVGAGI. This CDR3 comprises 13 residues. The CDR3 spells CASTAANTGELFF. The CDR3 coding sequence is TGTGCTAGCACAGCCGCGAACACCGGGGAGCTGTTTTTT.

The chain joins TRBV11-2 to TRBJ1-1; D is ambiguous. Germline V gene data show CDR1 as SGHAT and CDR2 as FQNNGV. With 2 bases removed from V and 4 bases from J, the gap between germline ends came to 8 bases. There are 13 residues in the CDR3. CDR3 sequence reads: CASSLFRGTEAFF. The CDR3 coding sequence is TGTGCCAGCAGCTTATTCAGAGGCACTGAAGCTTTCTTT.

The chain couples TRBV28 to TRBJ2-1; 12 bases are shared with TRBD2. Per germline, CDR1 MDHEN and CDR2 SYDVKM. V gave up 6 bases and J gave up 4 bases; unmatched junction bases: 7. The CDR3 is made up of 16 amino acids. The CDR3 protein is CASSRWTSGMYNEQFF. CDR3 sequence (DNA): TGTGCCAGCAGCCGATGGACTAGCGGGATGTACAATGAGCAGTTCTTC.

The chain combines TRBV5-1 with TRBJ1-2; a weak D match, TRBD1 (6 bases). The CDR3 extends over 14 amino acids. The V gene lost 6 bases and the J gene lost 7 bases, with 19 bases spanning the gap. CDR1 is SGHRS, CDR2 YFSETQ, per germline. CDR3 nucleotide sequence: TGCGCCAGCACCCTGGCTCCGGGGGCCACTGGCTACACCTTC. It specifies CASTLAPGATGYTF.

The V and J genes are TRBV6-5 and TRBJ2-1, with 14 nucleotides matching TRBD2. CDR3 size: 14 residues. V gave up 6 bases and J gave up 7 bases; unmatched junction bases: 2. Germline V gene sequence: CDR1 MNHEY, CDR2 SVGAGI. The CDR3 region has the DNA TGTGCCAGCAGGGGGACTAGCGGGAGAAATGAGCAGTTCTTC. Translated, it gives CASRGTSGRNEQFF.

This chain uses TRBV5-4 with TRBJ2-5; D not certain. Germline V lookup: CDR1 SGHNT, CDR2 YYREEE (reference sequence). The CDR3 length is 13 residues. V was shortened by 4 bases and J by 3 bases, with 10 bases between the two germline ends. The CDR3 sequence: CASSPFREETQYF. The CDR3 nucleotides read TGTGCCAGCAGCCCTTTCCGCGAAGAGACCCAGTACTTC.

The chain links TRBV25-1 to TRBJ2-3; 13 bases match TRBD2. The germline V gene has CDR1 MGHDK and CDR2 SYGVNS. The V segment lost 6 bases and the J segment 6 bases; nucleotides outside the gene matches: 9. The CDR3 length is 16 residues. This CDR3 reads CASSLPLAGGVDTQYF. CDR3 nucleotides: TGTGCCAGCAGCCTCCCACTAGCGGGAGGGGTCGATACGCAGTATTTT. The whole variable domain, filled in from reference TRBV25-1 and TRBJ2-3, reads EADIYQTPRYLVIGTGKKITLECSQTMGHDKMYWYQQDPGMELHLIHYSYGVNSTEKGDLSSESTVSRIRTEHFPLTLESARPSHTSQYLCASSLPLAGGVDTQYFGPGTRLTVL.

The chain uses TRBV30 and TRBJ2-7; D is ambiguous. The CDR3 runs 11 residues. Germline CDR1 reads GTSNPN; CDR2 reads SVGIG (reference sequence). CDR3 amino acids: CGARSAYEQYF. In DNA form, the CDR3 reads TGTGGAGCCCGATCGGCCTACGAGCAGTACTTC.

CDR3 sequence reads: CASSLDLSGNTIYF. CDR3 DNA: TGTGCCAGCAGCTTGGACCTCTCTGGAAACACCATATATTTT. The rearrangement joins TRBV5-4 to TRBJ1-3; D ambiguous. CDR1 is SGHNT, CDR2 YYREEE, per germline (reference sequence). V shed 0 bases and J shed 0 bases, with 4 bases lying between them. This CDR3 has 14 residues.

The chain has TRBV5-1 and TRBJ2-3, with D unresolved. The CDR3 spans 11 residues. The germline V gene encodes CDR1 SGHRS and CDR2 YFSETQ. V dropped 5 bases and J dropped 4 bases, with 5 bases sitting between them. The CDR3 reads CASRSPDTQYF. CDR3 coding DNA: TGCGCCAGCAGGAGCCCAGATACGCAGTATTTT.

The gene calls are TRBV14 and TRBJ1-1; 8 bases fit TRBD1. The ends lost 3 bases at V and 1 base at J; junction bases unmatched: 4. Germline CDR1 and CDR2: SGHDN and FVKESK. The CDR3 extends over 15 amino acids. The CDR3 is CASSQQGAQNTEAFF. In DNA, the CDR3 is TGTGCCAGCAGCCAGCAGGGGGCCCAGAACACTGAAGCTTTCTTT.

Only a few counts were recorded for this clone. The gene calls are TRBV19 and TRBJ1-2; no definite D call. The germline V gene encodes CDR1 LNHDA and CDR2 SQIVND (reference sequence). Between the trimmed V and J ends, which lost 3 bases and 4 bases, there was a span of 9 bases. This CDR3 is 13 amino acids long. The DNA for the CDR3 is TGTGCCAGTAGTATCGACCAGGTCTATGGCTACACCTTC. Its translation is CASSIDQVYGYTF.

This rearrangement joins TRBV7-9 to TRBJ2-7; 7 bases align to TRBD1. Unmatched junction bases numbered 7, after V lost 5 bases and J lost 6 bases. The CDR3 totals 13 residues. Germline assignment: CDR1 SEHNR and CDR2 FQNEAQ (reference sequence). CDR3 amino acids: CASSRTGFGEQYF. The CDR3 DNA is TGTGCCAGCAGCCGGACAGGATTCGGCGAGCAGTACTTC.

The CDR3 sequence: CASSRLSGELFF. CDR3 nucleotide sequence: TGTGCCAGCAGCCGCCTGAGCGGGGAGCTGTTTTTT. The V and J genes are TRBV11-2 and TRBJ2-2; no firm D call. This CDR3 region has 12 residues. Germline CDR1 and CDR2: SGHAT and FQNNGV. Trimming stripped 5 bases from V and 7 bases from J, with 8 bases between.

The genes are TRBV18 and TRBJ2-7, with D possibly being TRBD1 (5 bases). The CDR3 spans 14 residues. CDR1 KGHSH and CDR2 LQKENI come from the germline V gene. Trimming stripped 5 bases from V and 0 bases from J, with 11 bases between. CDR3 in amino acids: CASSADSTSYEQYF. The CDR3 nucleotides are TGTGCCAGCTCAGCAGACAGCACCTCCTACGAGCAGTACTTC.

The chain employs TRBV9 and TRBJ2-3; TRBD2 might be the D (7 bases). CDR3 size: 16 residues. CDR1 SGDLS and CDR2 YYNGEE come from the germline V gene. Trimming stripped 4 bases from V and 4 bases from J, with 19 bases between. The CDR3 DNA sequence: TGTGCCAGCAGCCTAAGGGTCGGGGGGCGTGCAGATACGCAGTATTTT. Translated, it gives CASSLRVGGRADTQYF.

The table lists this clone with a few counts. The chain's CDR3 is CASSTFGGNQPQHF. The CDR3 DNA is TGTGCCAGCAGTACGTTTGGGGGCAATCAGCCCCAGCATTTT. V usage is TRBV27 and J usage is TRBJ1-5, with no clear D. In germline, CDR1 is MNHEY, CDR2 SMNVEV (reference sequence). The V gene lost 5 bases and the J gene lost 2 bases, with 10 bases spanning the gap. The CDR3 consists of 14 residues.